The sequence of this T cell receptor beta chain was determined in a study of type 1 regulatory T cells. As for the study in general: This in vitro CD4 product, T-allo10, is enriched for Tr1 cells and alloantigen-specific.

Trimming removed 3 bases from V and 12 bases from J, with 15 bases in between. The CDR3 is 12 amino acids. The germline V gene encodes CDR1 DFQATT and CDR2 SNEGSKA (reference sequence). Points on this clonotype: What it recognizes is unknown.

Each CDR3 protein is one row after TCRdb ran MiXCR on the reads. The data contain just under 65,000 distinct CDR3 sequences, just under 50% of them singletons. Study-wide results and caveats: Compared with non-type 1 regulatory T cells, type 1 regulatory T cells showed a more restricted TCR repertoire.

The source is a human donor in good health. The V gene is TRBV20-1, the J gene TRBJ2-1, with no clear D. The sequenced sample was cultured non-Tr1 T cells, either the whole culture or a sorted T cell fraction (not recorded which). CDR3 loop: CSARSQLGRQFF. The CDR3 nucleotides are TGCAGTGCTAGGTCCCAGCTAGGTCGGCAGTTCTTC.